Each of the 17 T cell receptor beta chains below was sequenced from the same sample in a study of blood T cell repertoires in COVID-19. Data came from immunoSEQ multiplex PCR; TCRdb stores just in-frame clones and leaves some out. The sample holds 190,000 or so clones, around 90% seen once. Sequences were obtained from PBMCs or T cells enriched from blood (not recorded which). These receptors all come from a woman in her twenties or thirties who had recovered from COVID-19.

V is TRBV7-9 and J is TRBJ2-1, with 8 positions matching TRBD2. From germline, CDR1 is SEHNR and CDR2 FQNEAQ (reference sequence). The V segment lost 2 bases and the J segment 2 bases; nucleotides outside the gene matches: 5. This CDR3 region has 16 residues. The CDR3 region is CASSLNRAGAYNEQFF. Written as DNA, the CDR3 is TGTGCCAGCAGCTTAAATCGAGCGGGAGCCTACAATGAGCAGTTCTTC.

V is TRBV2 and J is TRBJ1-1; 11 bases are a match to TRBD1. V dropped 6 bases and J dropped 4; count of bases not matched to a gene: 4. Germline V gene sequence: CDR1 SNHLY, CDR2 FYNNEI. The CDR3 is 14 residues long. The CDR3 bases are TGTGCCAGCAGGCCCGGGACAGGGGGCACTGAAGCTTTCTTT. This gives the protein CASRPGTGGTEAFF.

V gene TRBV29-1 combines with J gene TRBJ2-1; 10 bases align to TRBD1. Losses at the gene ends were 6 bases for V and 1 base for J; bases not matched to a gene: 15. The CDR3 spans 18 residues. Germline CDR1 SQVTM, CDR2 ANQGSEA. The CDR3 loop is CSVLGTGDITFSYNEQFF. CDR3 bases: TGCAGCGTCCTCGGGACAGGGGACATCACCTTTTCCTACAATGAGCAGTTCTTC.

The V gene is TRBV30, the J gene TRBJ2-5, with D hard to call. The germline V and J ends were trimmed by 4 bases and 5 bases, with 8 bases remaining between them. The CDR3 totals 11 residues. Germline CDR1 GTSNPN, CDR2 SVGIG (reference sequence). In DNA form, the CDR3 reads TGTGCCTGGATTATGAGGGAGACCCAGTACTTC. Translated: CAWIMRETQYF.

CDR3 in DNA: TGTGCCAGCAGTTTTGGCTACCAAGAGACCCAGTACTTC. Translating gives CASSFGYQETQYF. This sequence joins TRBV28 and TRBJ2-5, with no clear D. Trimming removed 3 bases from V and 0 bases from J, with 5 bases in between. CDR3 length: 13 residues. The germline CDR1 and CDR2 sequences are MDHEN and SYDVKM. Variable domain in full (rest from reference TRBV28 and TRBJ2-5): DVKVTQSSRYLVKRTGEKVFLECVQDMDHENMFWYRQDPGLGLRLIYFSYDVKMKEKGDIPEGYSVSREKKERFSLILESASTNQTSMYLCASSFGYQETQYFGPGTRLLVL.

The genes are TRBV6-1 and TRBJ2-7; tentatively, D is TRBD2 (6 bases). Trimming cost V 1 base and J 5 bases, with 18 bases left between them. The CDR3 runs 16 residues. CDR1 MNHNS and CDR2 SASEGT come from the germline V gene. This CDR3 reads CASSEGAGTPSDEQYF. CDR3 in DNA: TGTGCCAGCAGTGAAGGGGCCGGGACTCCCTCAGACGAGCAGTACTTC.

This rearrangement joins TRBV19 to TRBJ1-5; no reliable D call. The CDR3 spans 17 residues. V was pared by 3 bases and J by 3 bases, with 18 bases between. Germline V gives CDR1 LNHDA, CDR2 SQIVND (reference sequence). The CDR3 is CASSMGFYLRNNQPQHF. The CDR3 nucleotides read TGTGCCAGTAGTATGGGCTTCTACCTCAGAAACAATCAGCCCCAGCATTTT.

On this clone: Germline is not matched at one junction end, which may reflect a read error. The genes are TRBV24-1 and TRBJ2-3, with D possibly being TRBD2 (7 bases). The germline gives CDR1 KGHDR, CDR2 SFDVKD. This CDR3 contains 18 residues. The DNA of the CDR3 is TGTGCCACTAGTGACAACACCCCTGGGGGGGCTACGACAGATACGCAGTATTTT. Amino acids: CATSDNTPGGATTDTQYF.

Turning to this clone: At the DNA level, this CDR3 is encoded by other sequences in the same sample as well. This chain uses TRBV6-5 with TRBJ1-5; 7 nucleotides match TRBD1. V lost 6 bases to trimming and J lost 4 bases; unmatched junction nucleotides: 0. The CDR3 contains 12 residues. Germline CDR1 and CDR2: MNHEY and SVGAGI. CDR3 amino acids: CASRTGNQPQHF. CDR3 coding DNA: TGTGCCAGCAGGACAGGGAATCAGCCCCAGCATTTT.

V usage is TRBV6-2 or TRBV6-3 and J usage is TRBJ2-2; a possible D gene is TRBD1 (5 bases). Germline lookup yields CDR1 MNHEY and CDR2 SVGEGT. This CDR3 is built from 15 residues. The V and J ends lost 4 bases and 3 bases respectively, with 12 bases between them. CDR3 protein: CASSFVGADTGELFF. For the CDR3, the DNA is TGTGCCAGCAGTTTTGTAGGGGCGGACACCGGGGAGCTGTTTTTT.

This clone has at least ten counts. The V call is TRBV2, the J call TRBJ1-2, with 7 bases aligning to TRBD1. Germline CDR1 is SNHLY and CDR2 is FYNNEI. The CDR3 is 15 amino acids. V trimming: 6 bases; J trimming: 0 bases; junction bases outside the gene matches: 7. The CDR3 DNA is TGTGCCAGCAGCGATCCCGGGACAGCTAACTATGGCTACACCTTC. Translating it yields CASSDPGTANYGYTF.

This chain connects TRBV25-1 to TRBJ2-5, with a tentative D call TRBD1 (5 bases). The CDR3 has 13 amino acids. Trimming stripped 4 bases from V and 5 bases from J, with 11 bases between. The germline V gene has CDR1 MGHDK and CDR2 SYGVNS. Written as DNA, the CDR3 is TGTGCCAGCAGTGGTCAGGGTATCGAGACCCAGTACTTC. This translates into CASSGQGIETQYF.

The genes are TRBV5-1 and TRBJ1-2; D is uncertain. V was shortened by 0 bases and J by 6 bases, with 9 bases between the two germline ends. The CDR3 runs to 13 residues. Germline lookup yields CDR1 SGHRS and CDR2 YFSETQ. For the CDR3, the DNA is TGCGCCAGCAGCTTGGGTGCGGGGAATGGCTACACCTTC. Translated, it gives CASSLGAGNGYTF.

The V and J genes are TRBV6-5 and TRBJ1-2, with TRBD1 matching 7 bases. The CDR3 spans 12 residues. Germline lookup yields CDR1 MNHEY and CDR2 SVGAGI. V was clipped by 5 bases and J by 8 bases; unmatched bases: 5. This chain's CDR3 is CASSRTGNGYTF. In DNA form, the CDR3 reads TGTGCCAGCAGTAGGACAGGAAACGGCTACACCTTC.

This chain connects TRBV7-2 to TRBJ2-1; the D gene is possibly TRBD2 (7 bases). This CDR3 region has 16 residues. Germline V gene sequence: CDR1 SGHTA, CDR2 FQGNSA. Trimming removed 4 bases at V and 4 bases at J, with 17 bases between. CDR3 DNA sequence: TGTGCCAGCAGCTCGGTTCGGGGGAGGGGGTACAATGAGCAGTTCTTC. It translates to CASSSVRGRGYNEQFF.

The chain couples TRBV12-3 or TRBV12-4 to TRBJ1-5; D possibly corresponds to TRBD1 (6 bases). This CDR3 spans 13 amino acids. V was cut by 6 bases and J by 6 bases, with 12 bases left in between. CDR3 DNA sequence: TGTGCCAGCAGCCAGGGGCGCGGTCAGCCCCAGCATTTT. Translation gives CASSQGRGQPQHF.

V usage is TRBV15 and J usage is TRBJ1-4, with 9 bases matching TRBD1. CDR1 is LNHNV, CDR2 YYDKDF, per germline (reference sequence). The CDR3 contains 16 residues. The V and J ends lost 2 bases and 3 bases, in that order; junction bases with no gene match: 4. The CDR3 DNA follows: TGTGCCACCAGCAGATACAGGGGGCTATCTAATGAAAAACTGTTTTTT. Its translation: CATSRYRGLSNEKLFF.